This record concerns one T cell receptor beta chain sequence. The antigen is undetermined. This CDR3 spans 14 amino acids. Trimming left V 2 bases short and J 5 bases short, with 10 bases between. CDR1 and CDR2 (germline): SSHAT, FNYEAQ (reference sequence). This sample was taken from a study of vaccination effects on CD4 cells after COVID-19. TCRdb's copy holds only in-frame clones and misses some; the assay was immunoSEQ multiplex PCR. The data contain roughly 40,000 clones, under 70% of them singletons. Around day 10 of culture, CD4+ T cells were separated out. All study participants received two doses of BNT162b2 or mRNA-1273 vaccine. Previously uninfected by SARS-CoV-2, the vaccine recipients also showed negative nucleocapsid antibodies.

V is TRBV7-7 and J is TRBJ2-1; perhaps TRBD2 as D (6 bases). The TCR sequence derives from a human donor who received a COVID-19 vaccine. The sequences come from CD4+ T cells from PBMCs cultured without peptide, collected after COVID-19 vaccination. CDR3 DNA sequence: TGTGCCAGCAGCTTAACGGAGGGGCACAATGAGCAGTTCTTC. This sequence encodes CASSLTEGHNEQFF.